This TCR beta chain was captured in a study of immune cell composition in non-small cell lung cancer. Across the study: Most cases were lung adenocarcinoma or squamous cell carcinoma.

Method: immunoSEQ multiplex PCR; TCRdb's copy keeps in-frame clones and lacks some. The sample has over 1,500 clones, about four fifths seen once; the top ten hold about 9.1%. Germline CDR1 and CDR2: MGHDK and SYGVNS. The length of the CDR3 is 15 residues. The V and J ends lost 6 bases and 3 bases, in that order; junction bases with no gene match: 8. These data also featured in a second study, about CD4 T cells in lung cancer.

The sequence derives from a human donor with non-small cell lung cancer. V and J are TRBV25-1 and TRBJ2-7; 10 bases match TRBD1. The sample consisted of lung tumor tissue. In DNA form, the CDR3 reads TGTGCCAGCAGGCGGACAGGACAGGGGGGCTACGAGCAGTACTTC. Translating gives CASRRTGQGGYEQYF.